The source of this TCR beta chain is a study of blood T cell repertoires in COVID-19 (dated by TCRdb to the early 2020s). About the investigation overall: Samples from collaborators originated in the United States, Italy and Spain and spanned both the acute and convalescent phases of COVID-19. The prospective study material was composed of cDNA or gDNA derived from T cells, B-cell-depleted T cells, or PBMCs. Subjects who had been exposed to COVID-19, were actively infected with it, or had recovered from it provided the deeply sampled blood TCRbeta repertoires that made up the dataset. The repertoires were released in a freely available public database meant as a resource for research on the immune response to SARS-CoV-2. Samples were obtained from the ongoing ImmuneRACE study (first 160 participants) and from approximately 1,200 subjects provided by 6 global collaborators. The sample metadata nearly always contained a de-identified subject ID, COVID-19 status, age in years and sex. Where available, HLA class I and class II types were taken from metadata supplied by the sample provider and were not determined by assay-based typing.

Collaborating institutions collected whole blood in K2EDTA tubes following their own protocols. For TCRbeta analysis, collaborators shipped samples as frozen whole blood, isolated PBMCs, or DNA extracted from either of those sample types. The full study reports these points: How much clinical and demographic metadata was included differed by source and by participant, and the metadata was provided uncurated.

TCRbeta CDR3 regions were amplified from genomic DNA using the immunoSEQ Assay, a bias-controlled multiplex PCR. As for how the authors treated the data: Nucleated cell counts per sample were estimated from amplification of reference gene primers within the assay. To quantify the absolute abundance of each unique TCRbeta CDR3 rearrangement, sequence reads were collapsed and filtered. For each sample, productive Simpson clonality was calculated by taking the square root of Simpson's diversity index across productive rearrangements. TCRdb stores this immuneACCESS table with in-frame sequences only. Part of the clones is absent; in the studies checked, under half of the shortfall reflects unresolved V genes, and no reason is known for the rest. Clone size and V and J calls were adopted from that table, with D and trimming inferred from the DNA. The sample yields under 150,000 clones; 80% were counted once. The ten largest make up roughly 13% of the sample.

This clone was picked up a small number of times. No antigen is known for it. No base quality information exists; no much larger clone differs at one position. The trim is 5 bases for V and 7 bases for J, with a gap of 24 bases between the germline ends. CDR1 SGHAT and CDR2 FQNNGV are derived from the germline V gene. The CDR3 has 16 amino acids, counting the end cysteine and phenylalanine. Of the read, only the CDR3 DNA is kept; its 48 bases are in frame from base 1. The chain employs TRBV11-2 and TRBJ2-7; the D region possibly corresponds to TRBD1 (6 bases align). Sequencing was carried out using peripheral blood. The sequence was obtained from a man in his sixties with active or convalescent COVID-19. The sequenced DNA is TGTGCCAGCAGCCCTCCCGGGCGGTACAGGGTCGGGGAGCAGTACTTC. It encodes CASSPPGRYRVGEQYF. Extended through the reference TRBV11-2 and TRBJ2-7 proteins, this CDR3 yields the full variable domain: EAGVAQSPRYKIIEKRQSVAFWCNPISGHATLYWYQQILGQGPKLLIQFQNNGVVDDSQLPKDRFSAERLKGVDSTLKIQPAKLEDSAVYLCASSPPGRYRVGEQYFGPGTRLTVT.